What follows describes a single T cell receptor beta chain. The antigen is undetermined. Additional DNA sequences in this sample encode the identical CDR3. The sample originates from a study of radiotherapy plus CTLA-4 blockade in lung cancer. Study-level findings and limits: Dynamics of early blood T cell clones, together with interferon-beta, were reportedly the best predictors of response. Peripheral blood showed expansion of tumor-derived TCR clones after radiotherapy and ipilimumab.

Focal radiation and CTLA-4 blockade (ipilimumab) were tested in chemo-refractory metastatic non-small-cell lung cancer patients. The V and J ends lost 0 bases and 7 bases respectively, with 8 bases between them. In germline, CDR1 is SGDLS, CDR2 YYNGEE. The CDR3 consists of 13 residues. The assay was immunoSEQ multiplex PCR, and TCRdb's table has in-frame clones only and misses some. The profile shows about 110,000 clones, 85% of them singletons. The sequence came from a human donor with non-small cell lung cancer that progressed on radiotherapy plus ipilimumab. Some clones in this sample may be carry-over from other donors' samples. Sequencing was performed on peripheral blood, taken from a patient treated with radiotherapy plus ipilimumab. The rearrangement uses TRBV9 and TRBJ1-5; no definite D call. The CDR3 sequence is CASSVGDRQPQHF. CDR3 sequence (DNA): TGTGCCAGCAGCGTAGGAGATAGACAGCCCCAGCATTTT. Full variable domain (missing parts from reference TRBV9 and TRBJ1-5): DSGVTQTPKHLITATGQRVTLRCSPRSGDLSVYWYQQSLDQGLQFLIQYYNGEERAKGNILERFSAQQFPDLHSELNLSSLELGDSALYFCASSVGDRQPQHFGDGTRLSIL.